Following are 32 T cell receptor beta chains from one sample sequenced in a study of CD8 T cells in Susac syndrome. An amount of RNA that ranged from roughly 0.45 to 1 ug was reverse transcribed with random hexamers. TCRdb ran MiXCR on the immunoSEQ multiplex PCR reads and lists one entry per CDR3 protein. This repertoire shows approximately 160,000 distinct CDR3 sequences, 90% to 95% found once; its top ten account for about 0.073%. The sample taken for sequencing was CD4+ T cells from PBMCs. The origin of the receptors is a human donor in good health.

The chain joins TRBV19 to TRBJ1-4; 8 positions match TRBD1. Germline values: CDR1 LNHDA, CDR2 SQIVND (reference sequence). The CDR3 runs 16 residues. The trim removed 6 bases at V and 0 bases at J, leaving 6 bases unmatched. The CDR3 here is CASSRTGIATNEKLFF. In nucleotides, the CDR3 is TGTGCCAGTAGCCGGACAGGGATTGCAACTAATGAAAAACTGTTTTTT.

V is TRBV2 and J is TRBJ2-6; 7 bases are shared with TRBD1. CDR1 and CDR2 from the germline V gene are SNHLY and FYNNEI. The CDR3 extends over 15 amino acids. Unmatched junction bases numbered 1, after V lost 3 bases and J lost 2 bases. The chain's CDR3 is CASSDRGTGANVLTF. CDR3 coding DNA: TGTGCCAGCAGTGACAGGGGGACTGGGGCCAACGTCCTGACTTTC. The whole variable domain, filled in from reference TRBV2 and TRBJ2-6, reads EPEVTQTPSHQVTQMGQEVILRCVPISNHLYFYWYRQILGQKVEFLVSFYNNEISEKSEIFDDQFSVERPDGSNFTLKIRSTKLEDSAMYFCASSDRGTGANVLTFGAGSRLTVL.

The chain links TRBV21-1 to TRBJ1-2. TRBV21-1 is a pseudogene. This CDR3 is built from 14 residues. CDR3 DNA sequence: TGTGCCAGCAGCAAAGCGCGAACTAACTATGGCTACACCTTC. This codes for CASSKARTNYGYTF.

The rearrangement uses TRBV19 and TRBJ2-3; tentatively, D is TRBD2 (6 bases). Germline-derived CDR1 and CDR2 are LNHDA and SQIVND (reference sequence). Trimming took 3 bases from V and 1 from J, leaving 14 bases between them. The CDR3 is made up of 16 amino acids. CDR3 DNA: TGTGCCAGTAGTATGGAGGGCCGGACCGGCACAGATACGCAGTATTTT. It codes for CASSMEGRTGTDTQYF.

This clonotype was found once. The rearrangement joins TRBV28 to TRBJ2-2; D possibly corresponds to TRBD2 (6 bases). Trimming stripped 10 bases from V and 4 bases from J, with 16 bases between. Germline CDR1 and CDR2: MDHEN and SYDVKM. The CDR3 sequence is 14 residues long. The CDR3 DNA reads TGTGCCACCCAGTCTAGCGTTGGCACCGGGGAGCTGTTTTTT. This translates into CATQSSVGTGELFF.

This chain links TRBV7-7 with TRBJ2-3, with 8 bases matching TRBD1. CDR1 SSHAT and CDR2 FNYEAQ come from the germline V gene (reference sequence). J was trimmed by 5 bases and V by 5 bases; bases with no gene match: 6. There are 14 residues in the CDR3. CDR3 loop: CASSPRTGLDTQYF. CDR3 DNA sequence: TGTGCCAGCAGCCCTAGGACAGGGTTAGATACGCAGTATTTT.

CDR3 coding DNA: TGTGCCAGCAGCCCAGCGGCGGGGGGGATTGGCACTGAAGCTTTCTTT. Its protein product is CASSPAAGGIGTEAFF. This chain joins TRBV11-2 and TRBJ1-1, with D perhaps matching TRBD1 (5 bases). V lost 5 bases and J 4 bases, leaving 20 bases between the germline ends. There are 16 residues in the CDR3. Germline CDR1 and CDR2: SGHAT and FQNNGV.

This chain uses TRBV19 with TRBJ1-4, with D possibly TRBD1 on 5 matching bases. Germline values: CDR1 LNHDA, CDR2 SQIVND (reference sequence). V was trimmed by 10 bases and J by 8 bases, leaving 17 bases between them. CDR3 length: 13 residues. DNA for the CDR3: TGTGCCACCAGGGACGACTCGGGAGAAAAACTGTTTTTT. Translation gives CATRDDSGEKLFF.

DNA of the CDR3: TGCGCCAGCAGCTCTCGGGAGGGGAGCTCCTACGAGCAGTACTTC. Translated, it gives CASSSREGSSYEQYF. The chain is built from TRBV5-1 and TRBJ2-7; 8 nucleotides agree with TRBD2. CDR1 is SGHRS and CDR2 is YFSETQ in the germline V gene. The CDR3 spans 15 residues. J gave up 0 bases and V 3 bases, and 5 bases lay outside the gene matches. Based on the CDR3 plus reference TRBV5-1 and TRBJ2-7, the full variable domain is KAGVTQTPRYLIKTRGQQVTLSCSPISGHRSVSWYQQTPGQGLQFLFEYFSETQRNKGNFPGRFSGRQFSNSRSEMNVSTLELGDSALYLCASSSREGSSYEQYFGPGTRLTVT.

DNA of the CDR3: TGTGCCAGCAATACGGCCGGGACACCTACCTACGAGCAGTACTTC. This sequence encodes CASNTAGTPTYEQYF. The chain recombines TRBV6-2 or TRBV6-3 with TRBJ2-7; TRBD1 might be the D (6 bases). Germline values: CDR1 MNHEY, CDR2 SVGEGT. V shed 7 bases and J shed 2 bases, with 18 bases lying between them. There are 15 residues in the CDR3.

This CDR3 is CAWSGQSRSFGYTF. The CDR3 coding sequence is TGTGCCTGGAGTGGGCAGTCCAGGTCTTTCGGCTACACCTTC. The chain links TRBV30 to TRBJ1-2; D not resolved. The ends were cut back, 1 base at V and 8 bases at J, with 17 bases in the middle. The CDR3 is made up of 14 amino acids. Per the germline V gene, CDR1 is GTSNPN and CDR2 is SVGIG (reference sequence).

The chain uses TRBV20-1 and TRBJ2-7; 8 nucleotides match TRBD2. The V gene's germline CDR1 is DFQATT and CDR2 SNEGSKA (reference sequence). With 1 base clipped from V and 5 bases from J, the junction kept 7 bases outside the gene matches. CDR3 length: 14 amino acids. CDR3 DNA sequence: TGCAGTGCTAGAGCCAGCGGGGGCCGGGACGAGCAGTACTTC. This translates into CSARASGGRDEQYF.

The rearrangement links TRBV19 to TRBJ1-4; D is ambiguous. CDR3 length: 15 residues. CDR1 and CDR2 from the germline V gene are LNHDA and SQIVND (reference sequence). Trimming left V 7 bases short and J 0 bases short, with 12 bases between. CDR3 in amino acids: CASKARFATNEKLFF. The DNA for the CDR3 is TGTGCCAGTAAGGCCAGGTTTGCAACTAATGAAAAACTGTTTTTT.

J is TRBJ1-2 and V is TRBV29-1; 8 bases line up with TRBD1. V was pared by 5 bases and J by 5 bases, with 10 bases of the junction left unmatched. The CDR3 covers 14 residues. Germline V gives CDR1 SQVTM, CDR2 ANQGSEA. As DNA, the CDR3 is TGCAGCGTTTCCATCGGCGGACAGGGATATGGCTACACCTTC. Its protein is CSVSIGGQGYGYTF.

The chain links TRBV29-1 to TRBJ1-2; unclear D gene. The V gene's germline CDR1 is SQVTM and CDR2 ANQGSEA. The CDR3 loop spans 12 amino acids. Deletions cut 6 bases from V and 4 bases from J, with 12 bases between. This chain's CDR3 is CSVASGLYGYTF. CDR3 bases: TGCAGCGTCGCCAGTGGGCTCTATGGCTACACCTTC.

The chain has TRBV14 and TRBJ1-2; no definite D call. Looked up from germline, CDR1 is SGHDN and CDR2 is FVKESK. V lost 4 bases and J 4 bases, leaving 10 bases between the germline ends. The CDR3 has 13 residues. The CDR3 is CASSPEGIYGYTF. CDR3 sequence (DNA): TGTGCCAGCAGCCCCGAAGGGATCTATGGCTACACCTTC. The full variable domain, its missing parts supplied by reference TRBV14 and TRBJ1-2, is EAGVTQFPSHSVIEKGQTVTLRCDPISGHDNLYWYRRVMGKEIKFLLHFVKESKQDESGMPNNRFLAERTGGTYSTLKVQPAELEDSGVYFCASSPEGIYGYTFGSGTRLTVV.

The rearrangement joins TRBV20-1 to TRBJ1-1; unclear D gene. V lost 3 bases to trimming and J lost 9 bases, with 11 bases between them. Germline values: CDR1 DFQATT, CDR2 SNEGSKA (reference sequence). This CDR3 contains 11 residues. The CDR3 region has the DNA TGCAGTGCTAGTACCGGGAAGAAAGCTTTCTTT. Translated: CSASTGKKAFF.

The V gene is TRBV24-1, the J gene TRBJ2-1; 8 bases line up with TRBD2. Germline CDR1 and CDR2: KGHDR and SFDVKD. V gave up 4 bases and J gave up 2 bases; unmatched junction bases: 6. The CDR3 covers 16 residues. The CDR3 spells CATSDVEAGAYNEQFF. The CDR3 DNA reads as TGTGCCACCAGTGACGTAGAAGCGGGAGCCTACAATGAGCAGTTCTTC.

This chain joins TRBV5-1 and TRBJ2-5; D remains ambiguous. V lost 3 bases to trimming and J lost 5 bases, with 8 bases between them. The length of the CDR3 is 12 residues. In germline, CDR1 is SGHRS, CDR2 YFSETQ. CDR3 in amino acids: CASSSGWETQYF. The CDR3, as DNA: TGCGCCAGCAGCTCCGGATGGGAGACCCAGTACTTC. The full variable domain, rest sourced from reference TRBV5-1 and TRBJ2-5, is KAGVTQTPRYLIKTRGQQVTLSCSPISGHRSVSWYQQTPGQGLQFLFEYFSETQRNKGNFPGRFSGRQFSNSRSEMNVSTLELGDSALYLCASSSGWETQYFGPGTRLLVL.

The sample holds a few counts of this clonotype. In nucleotides, the CDR3 is TGTGCCAGCAGGGCGGGAGTTACAGATACGCAGTATTTT. This gives the protein CASRAGVTDTQYF. This chain links TRBV6-1 with TRBJ2-3; 7 positions agree with TRBD2. The CDR3 sequence is 13 residues long. Trimming at V came to 6 bases and at J to 3 bases, leaving 3 bases not matched to a gene. Per the germline V gene, CDR1 is MNHNS and CDR2 is SASEGT.

This chain joins TRBV2 and TRBJ1-4; D possibly corresponds to TRBD1 (6 bases). The CDR3 is 14 residues long. Trimming shortened V by 3 bases and J by 4 bases, and 9 bases separated the two germline ends. Per the germline V gene, CDR1 is SNHLY and CDR2 is FYNNEI. The CDR3 region is CASSEGRGNEKLFF. Here the CDR3 DNA reads TGTGCCAGCAGTGAGGGCAGGGGTAATGAAAAACTGTTTTTT.

This chain links TRBV5-1 with TRBJ1-6; 9 bases are shared with TRBD1. Germline values: CDR1 SGHRS, CDR2 YFSETQ. The CDR3 contains 18 residues. J gave up 5 bases and V 4 bases, and 13 bases lay outside the gene matches. In DNA form, the CDR3 reads TGCGCCAGCAGCCCCTCCCCGACAGGGGGTTTCAATAATTCACCCCTCCACTTT. Its protein product is CASSPSPTGGFNNSPLHF.

The chain combines TRBV5-4 with TRBJ2-1; 7 bases map to TRBD1. Looked up from germline, CDR1 is SGHNT and CDR2 is YYREEE (reference sequence). V shed 4 bases and J 8 bases; nucleotides not matched to a gene: 6. There are 13 residues in the CDR3. The DNA for the CDR3 is TGTGCCAGCAGCCCAAAGGGGGCGGATGAGCAGTTCTTC. Protein product: CASSPKGADEQFF. Using reference TRBV5-4 and TRBJ2-1 for the parts outside the CDR3, the full variable domain is ETGVTQSPTHLIKTRGQQVTLRCSSQSGHNTVSWYQQALGQGPQFIFQYYREEENGRGNFPPRFSGLQFPNYSSELNVNALELDDSALYLCASSPKGADEQFFGPGTRLTVL.

This clonotype was observed a single time. CDR3 nucleotide sequence: TGTGCCAGCAGTGACGAGAATTCACCCCTCCACTTT. Protein: CASSDENSPLHF. The chain joins TRBV2 to TRBJ1-6; no firm D call. Germline V CDR1 and CDR2: SNHLY, FYNNEI. The V and J ends lost 3 bases and 7 bases respectively, with 4 bases between them. This CDR3 has 12 amino acids. Full variable domain (outside the CDR3, taken from reference TRBV2 and TRBJ1-6): EPEVTQTPSHQVTQMGQEVILRCVPISNHLYFYWYRQILGQKVEFLVSFYNNEISEKSEIFDDQFSVERPDGSNFTLKIRSTKLEDSAMYFCASSDENSPLHFGNGTRLTVT.

The chain links TRBV11-2 to TRBJ2-2, with TRBD1 matching 8 bases. This CDR3 spans 15 amino acids. The V gene's germline CDR1 is SGHAT and CDR2 FQNNGV. The J segment lost 10 bases and the V segment lost 5 bases, leaving 12 bases of the junction unmatched. The CDR3 spells CASSKTGDSTSELFF. In DNA, the CDR3 is TGTGCCAGCAGCAAGACAGGGGACTCTACTTCGGAGCTGTTTTTT.

Here the CDR3 DNA reads TGTGCCAGCAGCGCCTCGCACCAAGGTGAGGAGGGATTTGGCCCGAGCTCCTACAATGAGCAGTTCTTC. Residues: CASSASHQGEEGFGPSSYNEQFF. V usage is TRBV9 and J usage is TRBJ2-1; maybe TRBD2 (6 bases). Looked up from germline, CDR1 is SGDLS and CDR2 is YYNGEE. CDR3 length equals 23 residues. The V end was cut by 3 bases, the J end by 0 bases, with 34 bases between.

The genes are TRBV6-2 or TRBV6-3 and TRBJ1-4, with D tentatively TRBD1 (6 bases). Trimming pared 5 bases from V and 8 bases from J, leaving 15 bases between. The germline V gene has CDR1 MNHEY and CDR2 SVGEGT. CDR3 length equals 14 residues. This CDR3 reads CASSPGAPREKLFF. The DNA for the CDR3 is TGTGCCAGCAGTCCAGGGGCGCCTCGAGAAAAACTGTTTTTT.

CDR3: CASSFEMGETQYF. The CDR3 region has the DNA TGTGCCAGCAGCTTTGAAATGGGAGAGACCCAGTACTTC. The chain couples TRBV11-2 to TRBJ2-5, with D unclear. The germline gives CDR1 SGHAT, CDR2 FQNNGV. The CDR3 is 13 residues long. V shed 3 bases and J shed 4 bases, with 9 bases lying between them. Full variable domain (remainder filled in from reference TRBV11-2 and TRBJ2-5): EAGVAQSPRYKIIEKRQSVAFWCNPISGHATLYWYQQILGQGPKLLIQFQNNGVVDDSQLPKDRFSAERLKGVDSTLKIQPAKLEDSAVYLCASSFEMGETQYFGPGTRLLVL.

This chain joins TRBV27 and TRBJ1-5; D remains ambiguous. The germline V gene encodes CDR1 MNHEY and CDR2 SMNVEV (reference sequence). The CDR3 sequence is 13 residues long. Deletions cut 2 bases from V and 0 bases from J, with 2 bases between. DNA for the CDR3: TGTGCCAGCAGTTTACTTAGCAATCAGCCCCAGCATTTT. Protein product: CASSLLSNQPQHF.

The V gene is TRBV20-1, the J gene TRBJ2-2; a possible D gene is TRBD1 (6 bases). Germline V gene lookup returns CDR1 DFQATT and CDR2 SNEGSKA (reference sequence). V lost 6 bases to trimming and J lost 2 bases, with 16 bases between them. The CDR3 is 15 amino acids. The CDR3 sequence is CSAFPGAENTGELFF. CDR3 coding DNA: TGCAGTGCCTTCCCAGGGGCGGAAAACACCGGGGAGCTGTTTTTT.

This clonotype has a handful of counts. The rearrangement joins TRBV7-2 to TRBJ2-1; 8 nucleotides agree with TRBD1. CDR3 length equals 15 residues. CDR1 is SGHTA and CDR2 is FQGNSA in the germline V gene. Unmatched junction bases numbered 5, after V lost 5 bases and J lost 2 bases. Written as DNA, the CDR3 is TGTGCCAGCAGCGCCCGGACAGGGCCCTACAATGAGCAGTTCTTC. It is translated as CASSARTGPYNEQFF.

The chain employs TRBV7-2 and TRBJ2-5; the D is unclear. The CDR3 has 12 amino acids. Germline-derived CDR1 and CDR2 are SGHTA and FQGNSA. Trimming took 1 base from V and 9 from J, leaving 9 bases between them. The CDR3 sequence is CASSLVGIPQYF. CDR3 DNA sequence: TGTGCCAGCAGCTTAGTGGGTATACCCCAGTACTTC.